This TCR beta chain was obtained from a study of OX40 agonist ivuxolimab in advanced cancers. At the level of the study: Hepatocellular carcinoma, melanoma, renal cell or head and neck cancer was diagnosed in the dose-escalation patients.

A note on this clone: Its antigen is as yet unknown.

The germline gives CDR1 MNHNY, CDR2 SVGAGI (reference sequence). V lost 5 bases and J 5 bases, leaving 9 bases between the germline ends. The CDR3 covers 12 residues. Libraries were prepared by immunoSEQ multiplex PCR; TCRdb keeps only in-frame clonotypes and omits some of them. The sample lists roughly 92,000 clones; roughly 90% were seen once. Study observations and caveats: Low normalized T-cell clonal expansion was additionally recorded for some nonresponders. Expanded clones were, on average, more numerous in CD8+ T cells than in CD4+.

This TCR was recovered from an adult with an advanced solid tumor such as melanoma, head and neck, liver or kidney cancer. The specimen was CD4+ or CD8+ T cells sorted from blood, collected in a trial of the OX40 agonist ivuxolimab. The chain joins TRBV6-6 to TRBJ2-5; D remains ambiguous. The CDR3 sequence: CASSPLSETQYF. CDR3 bases: TGTGCCAGCAGTCCTCTATCCGAGACCCAGTACTTC.